This T cell receptor (beta chain) was identified in a study of CD8 T cells in Susac syndrome. On this clonotype: The antigen is unknown.

Study-wide results and limits: The study conceded that its TCR sequencing and HLA analysis involved relatively few individuals.

Bulk CD8+ and CD4+ cells came from magnetic negative isolation; CD8+ TEMRA by FACS. After extraction with the RNeasy kit, roughly 0.45 to 1 ug of the RNA was reverse transcribed using random hexamers. Amplification of TCR beta CDR3 across 54 Vbeta and 13 Jbeta was performed with immunoSEQ multiplex PCR. One entry per CDR3 protein, called by TCRdb with MiXCR from the immunoSEQ multiplex PCR reads. Among some 100,000 distinct CDR3 sequences listed, about nine tenths were seen once. The clonotype comes from a human donor in good health. Sequencing was carried out using CD8+ T cells from PBMCs.

The CDR3 DNA is TGCAGCGCGGTTGGGGGTGGTTCCTACAATGAGCAGTTCTTC. It is translated as CSAVGGGSYNEQFF. V is TRBV20-1 and J is TRBJ2-1, with D possibly called TRBD1 or TRBD2 (5 bases each). This CDR3 has 14 amino acids. Germline V lookup: CDR1 DFQATT, CDR2 SNEGSKA (reference sequence).